These 27 T cell receptor beta chains share one sample of origin, sequenced in a study of identical twins. Via MiXCR, TCRdb re-called the 5' RACE reads, giving one row per CDR3 protein. The table has hundreds of thousands of distinct CDR3 sequences, 6.1% seen once. The sample consisted of naive T cells sorted from blood. These receptors were taken from a man between 18 and 29 years old in good health.

This chain uses TRBV21-1 with TRBJ1-1. TRBV21-1 is a pseudogene locus. The CDR3 is 21 amino acids. The CDR3 spells CASSKLTGHLLAGFMNTEAFF. The CDR3 bases are TGTGCCAGCAGCAAACTTACAGGACACCTCCTAGCGGGGTTCATGAACACTGAAGCTTTCTTT.

This clonotype turned up a few times. The chain recombines TRBV3-1 with TRBJ2-7; a possible D gene is TRBD1 (6 bases). CDR3 length: 14 amino acids. The V gene's germline CDR1 is LGHDT and CDR2 YNNKEL (reference sequence). Trimming pared 0 bases from V and 6 bases from J, leaving 12 bases between. The CDR3 DNA sequence: TGTGCCAGCAGCCAAGATGTCGGGACACTCGAGCAGTACGTC. Translating it yields CASSQDVGTLEQYV.

This clonotype was picked up a small number of times. The gene calls are TRBV4-1 and TRBJ2-1; 10 positions agree with TRBD2. Germline CDR1 MGHRA, CDR2 YSYEKL. The CDR3 loop spans 15 amino acids. V lost 3 bases and J lost 8; bases outside the gene matches: 7. The CDR3 bases are TGCGCCAGCAGCCACTCTAGCGGGAGTGGCGATGAGCAGTTCTTC. This encodes CASSHSSGSGDEQFF.

In its sample, this clonotype was seen once. This rearrangement joins TRBV10-1 to TRBJ2-3; no definite D call. The length of the CDR3 is 15 residues. V gave up 8 bases and J gave up 2 bases, with 17 bases separating them. Germline V lookup: CDR1 WNHNN, CDR2 SYGVQD (reference sequence). The CDR3 coding sequence is TGCGCCAGCTCAGAGACGGGCCGCCACACAGATACGCAGTATTTT. Residues: CASSETGRHTDTQYF.

In this sample, this clonotype turned up many times. The chain uses TRBV18 and TRBJ2-1; D is possibly TRBD1 (5 bases). Deletions cut 1 base from V and 1 base from J, with 11 bases between. The germline V gene encodes CDR1 KGHSH and CDR2 LQKENI. The CDR3 spans 16 residues. CDR3 nucleotides: TGTGCCAGCTCACCACTGAGCAGGGCGTCCTACAATGAGCAGTTCTTC. Encoded protein: CASSPLSRASYNEQFF. The full variable domain, in which reference TRBV18 and TRBJ2-1 provide the parts outside the CDR3, is NAGVMQNPRHLVRRRGQEARLRCSPMKGHSHVYWYRQLPEEGLKFMVYLQKENIIDESGMPKERFSAEFPKEGPSILRIQQVVRGDSAAYFCASSPLSRASYNEQFFGPGTRLTVL.

This clonotype was recorded many times. V gene TRBV9 combines with J gene TRBJ2-7; D is unclear. CDR3 length equals 15 residues. CDR1 is SGDLS and CDR2 is YYNGEE in the germline V gene. V was trimmed by 0 bases and J by 0 bases, leaving 10 bases between them. The CDR3: CASSVEVGPSYEQYF. The CDR3 DNA is TGTGCCAGCAGCGTAGAAGTAGGGCCCTCCTACGAGCAGTACTTC.

The table lists this clonotype with many counts. This chain links TRBV7-8 with TRBJ2-7, with TRBD2 matching 8 bases. V lost 0 bases and J lost 4; bases outside the gene matches: 14. The CDR3 covers 18 residues. The germline V gene encodes CDR1 SGHVS and CDR2 FQNEAQ. CDR3 in DNA: TGTGCCAGCAGCTTAGCGCCCGCGGAAGCGGGAGCTTTGTACGAGCAGTACTTC. Amino acid sequence: CASSLAPAEAGALYEQYF.

This clonotype was counted many times. The chain recombines TRBV12-3 or TRBV12-4 with TRBJ1-4, with D possibly being TRBD1 (6 bases). Trimming left V 8 bases short and J 5 bases short, with 18 bases between. The CDR3 is made up of 15 amino acids. The CDR3 is CASRKDSGVNEKLFF. CDR3 nucleotide sequence: TGTGCCAGCCGGAAGGACTCAGGGGTAAATGAAAAACTGTTTTTT.

This clonotype was detected many times. The V call is TRBV6-5, the J call TRBJ2-5; 9 bases match TRBD1. V was clipped by 4 bases and J by 2 bases; unmatched bases: 5. The CDR3 runs to 15 residues. The germline V gene has CDR1 MNHEY and CDR2 SVGAGI. CDR3 coding DNA: TGTGCCAGCAGTTCGGGGACAGGGACTCAAGAGACCCAGTACTTC. Amino acid sequence: CASSSGTGTQETQYF.

Many counts were recorded for this clonotype. The J gene is TRBJ2-5, the V gene TRBV5-1, with unresolved D. The CDR3 consists of 12 residues. Germline loops: CDR1 SGHRS, CDR2 YFSETQ. Trimming removed 2 bases from V and 0 bases from J, with 2 bases in between. As DNA, the CDR3 is TGCGCCAGCAGCTTACACCAAGAGACCCAGTACTTC. Translating it yields CASSLHQETQYF.

This clonotype was found a few times. CDR3 DNA sequence: TGTGCCAGCCTGTCGGCGAAGTATACGCAGTATTTT. It yields the protein CASLSAKYTQYF. The gene calls are TRBV11-2 and TRBJ2-3; no firm D call. Germline-derived CDR1 and CDR2 are SGHAT and FQNNGV. V was trimmed by 8 bases and J by 7 bases, leaving 13 bases between them. This CDR3 has 12 residues.

The table lists this clonotype with many counts. CDR3 residues: CASSLIGSGVRDEQYF. The CDR3 nucleotides read TGTGCCAGCAGTTTAATTGGGAGCGGAGTAAGAGACGAGCAGTACTTC. The chain carries TRBV27 and TRBJ2-7, with D perhaps matching TRBD2 (5 bases). Germline assignment: CDR1 MNHEY and CDR2 SMNVEV (reference sequence). The germline V and J ends were trimmed by 2 bases and 5 bases, with 19 bases remaining between them. This CDR3 region has 16 residues.

This clonotype was detected ten times or more. The rearrangement links TRBV29-1 to TRBJ2-2; D is ambiguous. Germline CDR1 SQVTM, CDR2 ANQGSEA. The CDR3 loop spans 12 amino acids. Trimming took off 4 bases at V and 5 bases at J, with 8 bases between the two ends. CDR3 amino acids: CSVVGDTGELFF. The CDR3 region has the DNA TGCAGCGTTGTTGGAGATACCGGGGAGCTGTTTTTT.

This clonotype was counted at least ten times. The rearrangement joins TRBV6-5 to TRBJ2-1; TRBD2 is a possible D gene (6 bases). CDR1 is MNHEY, CDR2 SVGAGI, per germline. This CDR3 is 12 amino acids long. The V end lost 8 bases, the J end lost 9 bases, and 14 bases lay between the germline ends. The CDR3 loop reads CASGFREAEQFF. The CDR3, as DNA: TGTGCCAGCGGTTTTAGGGAGGCTGAGCAGTTCTTC.

A few counts support this clonotype. The genes are TRBV12-3 or TRBV12-4 and TRBJ2-7; D uncertain. This CDR3 contains 11 residues. The V end was cut by 3 bases, the J end by 5 bases, with 5 bases between. The CDR3 region has the DNA TGTGCCAGCAGTTTTGGGAACGAGCAGTACGTC. Translating it yields CASSFGNEQYV.

This clonotype was seen repeatedly, ten times or more. V gene TRBV6-5 combines with J gene TRBJ1-5, with D unclear. Trimming removed 0 bases from V and 11 bases from J, with 11 bases in between. The CDR3 consists of 13 residues. CDR1 MNHEY and CDR2 SVGAGI come from the germline V gene. CDR3 in amino acids: CASSYSTGKTQHF. CDR3 DNA: TGTGCCAGCAGTTACTCGACGGGGAAGACCCAGCATTTT.

The chain carries TRBV7-2 and TRBJ2-5; 7 positions match TRBD1. The CDR3 totals 15 residues. Germline lookup yields CDR1 SGHTA and CDR2 FQGNSA. The ends lost 8 bases at V and 2 bases at J; junction bases unmatched: 11. CDR3 protein: CASWGPDREQETQYF. CDR3 in DNA: TGTGCCAGCTGGGGTCCCGACAGGGAGCAAGAGACCCAGTACTTC.

This clonotype was detected ten times or more. The chain employs TRBV20-1 and TRBJ1-1; perhaps TRBD1 as D (6 bases). CDR3 length: 12 amino acids. Trimming removed 6 bases at V and 5 bases at J, with 13 bases between. Germline assignment: CDR1 DFQATT and CDR2 SNEGSKA (reference sequence). CDR3 nucleotide sequence: TGCAGTGCAAAACAGGGAGGGACTGAAGCTTTCTTT. Translating gives CSAKQGGTEAFF.

This rearrangement joins TRBV7-9 to TRBJ2-7; tentative D call: TRBD2 (6 bases). This CDR3 contains 15 residues. Germline values: CDR1 SEHNR, CDR2 FQNEAQ (reference sequence). V was shortened by 4 bases and J by 3 bases, with 16 bases between the two germline ends. This CDR3 reads CASSSNVGGNYEQYV. The CDR3 DNA reads TGTGCCAGCAGCTCAAATGTCGGGGGAAACTACGAGCAGTACGTC.

This clonotype showed up many times. The V gene is TRBV29-1, the J gene TRBJ1-3; D unclear. Germline assignment: CDR1 SQVTM and CDR2 ANQGSEA. The CDR3 spans 12 residues. V lost 4 bases and J lost 0, with 4 bases in between. CDR3 sequence (DNA): TGCAGCGTTGGCAGCTCTGGAAACACCATATATTTT. This sequence encodes CSVGSSGNTIYF. Full variable domain (outside the CDR3, taken from reference TRBV29-1 and TRBJ1-3): SAVISQKPSRDICQRGTSLTIQCQVDSQVTMMFWYRQQPGQSLTLIATANQGSEATYESGFVIDKFPISRPNLTFSTLTVSNMSPEDSSIYLCSVGSSGNTIYFGEGSWLTVV.

This clonotype was found many times. This rearrangement joins TRBV9 to TRBJ2-1, with 7 bases that match TRBD2. This CDR3 comprises 15 residues. V lost 2 bases, J lost 6 bases, and 8 bases stayed unmatched. Germline V gene sequence: CDR1 SGDLS, CDR2 YYNGEE. The CDR3: CASSVLAVAGNEQFF. The CDR3 region has the DNA TGTGCCAGCAGCGTCCTAGCGGTGGCGGGCAATGAGCAGTTCTTC.

This clonotype was seen only a few times. J is TRBJ2-1 and V is TRBV20-1, with 8 bases identical to TRBD2. J lost 9 bases, V lost 3 bases, and 7 bases had no gene match. CDR1 is DFQATT, CDR2 SNEGSKA, per germline (reference sequence). The length of the CDR3 is 13 residues. DNA for the CDR3: TGCAGTGCTAGCCCCGGGGGGGGTCCTGAGCAGTTCTTC. Translated, it gives CSASPGGGPEQFF.

This clonotype has a handful of counts. This chain connects TRBV6-1 to TRBJ2-2, with 8 bases fitting TRBD2. The CDR3 totals 15 residues. The V gene's germline CDR1 is MNHNS and CDR2 SASEGT. J was trimmed by 3 bases and V by 6 bases; bases with no gene match: 6. CDR3 sequence: CASSHGTSYTGELFF. CDR3 bases: TGTGCCAGCAGCCATGGGACTAGTTACACCGGGGAGCTGTTTTTT.

This clonotype was seen repeatedly, ten times or more. The chain combines TRBV7-9 with TRBJ2-2, with 9 bases matching TRBD2. The CDR3 runs to 15 residues. J was trimmed by 2 bases and V by 5 bases; bases with no gene match: 3. CDR1 and CDR2 (germline): SEHNR, FQNEAQ (reference sequence). Here the CDR3 reads CASSPREGNTGELFF. In nucleotides, the CDR3 is TGTGCCAGCAGCCCGCGGGAGGGTAACACCGGGGAGCTGTTTTTT. Looking up the rest from reference TRBV7-9 and TRBJ2-2 gives the full variable domain: DTGVSQNPRHKITKRGQNVTFRCDPISEHNRLYWYRQTLGQGPEFLTYFQNEAQLEKSRLLSDRFSAERPKGSFSTLEIQRTEQGDSAMYLCASSPREGNTGELFFGEGSRLTVL.

This clonotype was recorded a few times. This chain uses TRBV20-1 with TRBJ2-3; 10 positions agree with TRBD2. Trimming at V came to 8 bases and at J to 1 base, leaving 3 bases not matched to a gene. CDR1 and CDR2 from the germline V gene are DFQATT and SNEGSKA (reference sequence). CDR3 length equals 13 residues. CDR3: CSRTSGGTDTQYF. Here the CDR3 DNA reads TGCAGTAGGACTAGCGGAGGCACAGATACGCAGTATTTT.

The chain links TRBV5-8 to TRBJ1-4; D not resolved. Trimming stripped 3 bases from V and 7 bases from J, with 10 bases between. The CDR3 extends over 13 amino acids. Germline CDR1 and CDR2: SGHTS and YDEGEE. Here the CDR3 DNA reads TGTGCCAGCAGCTCCCACCCGGTTGAAAAACTGTTTTTT. This translates into CASSSHPVEKLFF.

This clonotype was seen repeatedly, ten times or more. The gene calls are TRBV5-1 and TRBJ2-2; unclear D gene. Germline loops: CDR1 SGHRS, CDR2 YFSETQ. V lost 5 bases and J 7 bases, leaving 21 bases between the germline ends. CDR3 length: 16 residues. The chain's CDR3 is CASSPLTPEIGGELFF. DNA of the CDR3: TGCGCCAGCAGTCCACTCACCCCGGAGATTGGCGGGGAGCTGTTTTTT.